What follows is one T cell receptor (beta chain) and its context. Its antigen is not known. This sample was included in a study of OX40 agonist ivuxolimab in advanced cancers. The method was immunoSEQ multiplex PCR; TCRdb's version includes in-frame clones alone and lacks a portion of them. Here the sample spans approximately 57,000 clones, about 83% being singletons. V lost 3 bases, J lost 6 bases, and 9 bases lay in between. The CDR3 covers 12 residues. Germline assignment: CDR1 MNHEY and CDR2 SVGAGI. Whole-study findings and limits: Low normalized T-cell clonal expansion also characterized some of the nonresponders.

The TCR originated in an adult with an advanced solid tumor such as melanoma, head and neck, liver or kidney cancer. The sample consisted of CD4+ or CD8+ T cells sorted from blood, taken in a trial of the OX40 agonist ivuxolimab. The chain joins TRBV6-5 to TRBJ2-7; D gene uncertain. This CDR3 is CASSYLGAEQYF. The CDR3 DNA follows: TGTGCCAGCAGTTATTTGGGCGCCGAGCAGTACTTC.